This TCR beta chain was documented in a study of blood T cell repertoires in COVID-19. TCRdb's copy holds only in-frame clones and misses some; the assay was immunoSEQ multiplex PCR. Of around 30,000 clones listed, about nine tenths are singletons. The germline V gene encodes CDR1 SGHDN and CDR2 FVKESK. The CDR3 loop spans 17 amino acids. With 4 bases removed from V and 7 bases from J, the gap between germline ends came to 23 bases. The receptor was isolated from an elderly man with acute or convalescent COVID-19. The sequencing sample was made of peripheral blood. The V and J genes are TRBV14 and TRBJ1-3; TRBD1 is a possible D gene (6 bases). The CDR3 sequence: CASSLAAFRQVRNTIYF. DNA of the CDR3: TGTGCCAGCAGCCTCGCTGCGTTTCGACAGGTTCGGAACACCATATATTTT.